This T cell receptor beta chain was observed in a study of T cells in tuberculosis. Study-level information: PBMC were archived before or within 7 days of starting treatment. Study results and limitations: Active tuberculosis TCR-alpha repertoires lay closer to GMM-specific TCRs than IGRA-negative controls, suggesting clonal expansion.

Time point given: new active TB diagnosis, blood taken before or within 7 days of starting treatment. Libraries were prepared by immunoSEQ multiplex PCR; TCRdb keeps only in-frame clonotypes and omits some of them. The sample lists around 40,000 clones; roughly 94% were seen once. Comments on this clone: Its antigen remains unidentified.

Specimen: PBMCs, collected at tuberculosis diagnosis. The sequence was obtained from an adult with tuberculosis.

CDR3 bases: TGTGCCAGCAGTGTCCAGTCAGGGGGAGAGACCCAGTACTTC. Translation: CASSVQSGGETQYF. The V gene is TRBV2, the J gene TRBJ2-5; 7 bases map to TRBD1. J was trimmed by 4 bases and V by 4 bases; bases with no gene match: 6. The CDR3 sequence is 14 residues long. The germline CDR1 and CDR2 sequences are SNHLY and FYNNEI.